This T cell receptor (beta chain) was documented in a study of blood T cells in healthy people across ages. CDR1 is KGHSY and CDR2 is FQNENV in the germline V gene. The length of the CDR3 is 14 residues. Trimming stripped 2 bases from V and 3 bases from J, with 11 bases between. The count of this clonotype is one. Its target is unknown. Study observations and caveats: It was not possible, with unsorted PBMCs, to conclusively compare naive and antigen-experienced cells.

Primers used in a second PCR of roughly 6 to 11 cycles were a sample-barcoded 5' primer and a J-beta primer mix. Every individual sample yielded 3 million or more paired-end reads (each containing CDR3). TCRdb re-called the 5' RACE reads through MiXCR, storing one row per CDR3 protein. The table has roughly 1.4 million distinct CDR3 sequences, roughly 60% seen once. This receptor was identified in a man in his late teens or twenties in good health. V and J are TRBV16 and TRBJ2-7; D is ambiguous. Sequencing input: blood. CDR3 residues: CASSQKGPYYEQYF. In DNA, the CDR3 is TGTGCCAGCAGCCAAAAGGGTCCCTACTACGAGCAGTACTTC.